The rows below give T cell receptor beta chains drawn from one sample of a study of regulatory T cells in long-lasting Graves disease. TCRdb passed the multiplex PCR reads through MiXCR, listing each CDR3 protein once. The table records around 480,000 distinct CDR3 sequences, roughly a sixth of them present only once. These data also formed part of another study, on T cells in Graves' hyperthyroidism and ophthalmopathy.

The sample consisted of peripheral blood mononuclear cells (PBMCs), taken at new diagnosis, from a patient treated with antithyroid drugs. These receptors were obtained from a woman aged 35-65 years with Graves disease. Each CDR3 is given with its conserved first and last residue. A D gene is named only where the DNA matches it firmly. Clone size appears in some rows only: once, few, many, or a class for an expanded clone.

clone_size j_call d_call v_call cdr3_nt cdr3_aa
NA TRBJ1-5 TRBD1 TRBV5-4 TGTGCCAGCAGCATACAGGGGAGGCCCGATCAGCCCCAGCATTTT CASSIQGRPDQPQHF
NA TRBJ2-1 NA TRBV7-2 TGTGCCAGCAGCTTAGACTCAGGGAGAAATGAGCAGTTCTTC CASSLDSGRNEQFF
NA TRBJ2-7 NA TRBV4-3 TGCGCCAGCAGTCGACCAGGAACCTACGAGCAGTACTTC CASSRPGTYEQYF
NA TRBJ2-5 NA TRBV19 TGTGCCAGTAGTATCAGGAATCAAGAGACCCAGTACTTC CASSIRNQETQYF
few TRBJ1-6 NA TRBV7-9 TGTGCCAGCAGCCCAGTGGGGTATAATTCACCCCTCCACTTT CASSPVGYNSPLHF
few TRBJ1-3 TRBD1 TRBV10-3 TGTGCCATCGGAAACAGGGGGCACGGAAACACCATATATTTT CAIGNRGHGNTIYF
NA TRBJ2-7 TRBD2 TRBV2 TGTGCCAGCAGGGAACTAGCGGGGGGCTACGAGCAGTACTTC CASRELAGGYEQYF
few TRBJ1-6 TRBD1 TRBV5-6 TGTGCCAGCAGCTTGCGCGAGGGGGCCAATTCACCCCTCCACTTT CASSLREGANSPLHF
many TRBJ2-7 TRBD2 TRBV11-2 TGTGCCAGCAGCAGTAGCGGGGGGGCCCTCCCCTACGAGCAGTACTTC CASSSSGGALPYEQYF
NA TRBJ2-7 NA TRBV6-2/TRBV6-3 TGTGCCAGCAAGCAGGGCAGGAGCTACGAGCAGTACTTC CASKQGRSYEQYF
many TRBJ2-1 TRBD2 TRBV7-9 TGTGCCAGCAGCTTAACCGGGACTAGAAAAGGCCATGAGCAGTTCTTC CASSLTGTRKGHEQFF
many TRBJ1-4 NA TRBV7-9 TGTGCCAGCAGCGCTACTCAATGGGAACTGTTTTTT CASSATQWELFF
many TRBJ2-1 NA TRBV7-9 TGTGCCAGCAGCTTAGTCGGTGGGGTACGGTACAATGAGCAGTTCTTC CASSLVGGVRYNEQFF
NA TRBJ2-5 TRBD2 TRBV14 TGTGCCAGCAGCCCCCTGGGCCTAGCGGGGGTGGGAAATTCCGGCCAAGAGACCCAGTACTTC CASSPLGLAGVGNSGQETQYF
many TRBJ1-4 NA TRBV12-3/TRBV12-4 TGTGCCAGCAGTCAAGGGGCCAAGGGAAAACTGTTTTTT CASSQGAKGKLFF
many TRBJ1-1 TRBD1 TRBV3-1 TGTGCCAGCAGCCAAGATCCCCATCGGACAGGGTTCGCTGAAGCTTTCTTT CASSQDPHRTGFAEAFF
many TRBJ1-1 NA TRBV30 TGTGCCTGGAGTGATGGGTTAGCCCCTGAAGCTTTCTTT CAWSDGLAPEAFF
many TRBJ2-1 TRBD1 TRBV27 TGTGCCAGCAGTTTATCGCAGACAGGGGGAAATGAGCAGTTCTTC CASSLSQTGGNEQFF
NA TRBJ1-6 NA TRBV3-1 TGTGCCAGCAGCCAAGATAAAATGGGGACCCTGAATTCACCCCTCCACTTT CASSQDKMGTLNSPLHF
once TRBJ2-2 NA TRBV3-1 TGTGCCAGCACCCCCCGGGGGCTCACCGGGGAGCTGTTTTTT CASTPRGLTGELFF
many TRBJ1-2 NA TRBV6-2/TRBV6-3 TGTGCCAGCAGTTACTGGGATGGCTACACCTTC CASSYWDGYTF
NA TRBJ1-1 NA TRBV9 TGTGCCAGCCGTGGAGTCCAGAACACTGAAGCTTTCTTT CASRGVQNTEAFF
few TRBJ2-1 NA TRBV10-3 TGTGCCATCACTCCCTCGGATAGCGCCAATGAGCAGTTCTTC CAITPSDSANEQFF
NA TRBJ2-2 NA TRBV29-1 TGCAGCGTTGAAGTTTCGCTATTCGGGGAGCTGTTTTTT CSVEVSLFGELFF
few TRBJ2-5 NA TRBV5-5 TGTGCCAGCAGCTTGGACGGGGGCGCCGGTACCCAGTACTTC CASSLDGGAGTQYF
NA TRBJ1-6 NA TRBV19 TGTGCCAGTACTGACAGTGAGGGTTCACCCCTCCACTTT CASTDSEGSPLHF
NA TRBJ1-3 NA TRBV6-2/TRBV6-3 TGTGCCAGCAGTTCGGTAGGCTTCTCTGGAAACACCATATATTTT CASSSVGFSGNTIYF
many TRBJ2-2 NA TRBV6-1 TGTGCCAGCAGCTCGGACTCGAACACCGGGGAGCTGTTTTTT CASSSDSNTGELFF
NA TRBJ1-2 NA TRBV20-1 TGCAGTGCTAGAGCGCCCAGGGAGGGCTATGGCTACACCTTC CSARAPREGYGYTF
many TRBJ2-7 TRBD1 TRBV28 TGTGCCAGCACTCTTCCTGGGGACAGGGTATTCGGCGAGCAGTACTTC CASTLPGDRVFGEQYF
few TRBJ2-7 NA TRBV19 TGTGCCAGTAGTCGTGCGGACCCCCCCTACGAGCAGTACTTC CASSRADPPYEQYF
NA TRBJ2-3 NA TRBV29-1 TGCAGCGTTCTCCGACAGGCCACAGATACGCAGTATTTT CSVLRQATDTQYF
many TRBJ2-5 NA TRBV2 TGTGCCAGCAGTAACCGGGAAAGAGAGACCCAGTACTTC CASSNRERETQYF
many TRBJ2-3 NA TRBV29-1 TGCAGCGTCAAACCGGGCAGCACGCAGTATTTT CSVKPGSTQYF
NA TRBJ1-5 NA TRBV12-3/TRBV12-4 TGTGCCAGCAGTTTGGTGGGGTCATGGGGCCAAGATAGCAATCAGCCCCAGCATTTT CASSLVGSWGQDSNQPQHF
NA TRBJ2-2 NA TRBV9 TGTGCCAGCAGCGTAGGGTCTAGCGTCACCGGGGAGCTGTTTTTT CASSVGSSVTGELFF
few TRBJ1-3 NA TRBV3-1 TGTGCCAGCAGCCAATTAGGCAGTACTGGAAACACCATATATTTT CASSQLGSTGNTIYF
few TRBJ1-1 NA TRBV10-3 TGTGCCATCAGTTTGGGACAAGTGAACACTGAAGCTTTCTTT CAISLGQVNTEAFF
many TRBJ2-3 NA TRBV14 TGTGCCAGCAGCACACACCCACCGGGGCCCACAGATACGCAGTATTTT CASSTHPPGPTDTQYF
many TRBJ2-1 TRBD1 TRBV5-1 TGCGCCAGCAGCGTTGACAGGGGGCCGGGCAATGAGCAGTTCTTC CASSVDRGPGNEQFF
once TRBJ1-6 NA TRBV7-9 TGTGCCAGCAGCTCACAGGGTTTTAGGGATTCACCCCTCCACTTT CASSSQGFRDSPLHF
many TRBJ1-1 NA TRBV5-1 TGCGCCAGCAGCTTGGAAGGGGCGGACACTGAAGCTTTCTTT CASSLEGADTEAFF